The 21 T cell receptor beta chains listed next were all sequenced from one sample in a study of blood T cell repertoires in COVID-19. Method: immunoSEQ multiplex PCR; TCRdb's copy keeps in-frame clones and lacks some. Among a few hundred thousand clones listed, about 88% were seen once. The material sequenced was PBMCs or T cells enriched from blood (not recorded which). The receptors originated from a woman aged 60 to 75 who had recovered from COVID-19.

This clone was counted a single time. V usage is TRBV10-3 and J usage is TRBJ1-4; 7 positions match TRBD1. With 4 bases clipped from V and 7 bases from J, the junction kept 3 bases outside the gene matches. The CDR3 is made up of 13 amino acids. Germline lookup yields CDR1 ENHRY and CDR2 SYGVKD. CDR3 loop: CAISGQGTEKLFF. CDR3 nucleotides: TGTGCCATCAGTGGACAGGGTACTGAAAAACTGTTTTTT.

The gene calls are TRBV5-1 and TRBJ2-6; 10 positions match TRBD1. Per germline, CDR1 SGHRS and CDR2 YFSETQ. V lost 3 bases to trimming and J lost 0 bases; unmatched junction nucleotides: 9. The CDR3 length is 19 residues. The CDR3 DNA sequence: TGCGCCAGCAGCTGGACGCCGGGACAGGGGAGCTCTGGGGCCAACGTCCTGACTTTC. As protein: CASSWTPGQGSSGANVLTF.

V usage is TRBV10-2 and J usage is TRBJ2-3, with 13 bases matching TRBD2. Trimming cost V 0 bases and J 5 bases; bases outside gene matches: 2. The length of the CDR3 is 16 residues. Germline V gene sequence: CDR1 WSHSY, CDR2 SAAADI. CDR3 DNA: TGCGCCAGCAGTGAGTCACTAGCGGGGGGGCAAGATACGCAGTATTTT. It specifies CASSESLAGGQDTQYF.

This rearrangement joins TRBV24-1 to TRBJ2-1; 7 nucleotides align to TRBD1. This CDR3 comprises 15 residues. From germline, CDR1 is KGHDR and CDR2 SFDVKD. The junction had 5 bases not matched to a gene; V was cut back by 3 bases and J by 4 bases. The CDR3 sequence is CATSDRRGHYNEQFF. DNA for the CDR3: TGTGCCACCAGTGATAGAAGGGGGCATTACAATGAGCAGTTCTTC.

The chain joins TRBV29-1 to TRBJ1-2; D is ambiguous. Germline-derived CDR1 and CDR2 are SQVTM and ANQGSEA. CDR3 length: 17 residues. Trimming shortened V by 2 bases and J by 4 bases, and 23 bases separated the two germline ends. The CDR3 DNA is TGCAGCGTTGAAAAACCGCGAGTAGATTTCCCCCTCTATGGCTACACCTTC. This gives the protein CSVEKPRVDFPLYGYTF.

The V and J genes are TRBV30 and TRBJ2-1, with D possibly matching TRBD2 (5 bases). Germline V CDR1 and CDR2: GTSNPN, SVGIG (reference sequence). The CDR3 is made up of 17 amino acids. The V end was cut by 1 base, the J end by 5 bases, with 21 bases between. The CDR3 DNA sequence: TGTGCCTGGAGTGACTCCGCATACGGGGAAGTCGACAATGAGCAGTTCTTC. Protein: CAWSDSAYGEVDNEQFF.

This clone was detected ten times or more. The CDR3 bases are TGTGCCAGCAGCCAAGATGGGGGGGTTAGCAACTATGGCTACACCTTC. Translation: CASSQDGGVSNYGYTF. The V and J genes are TRBV4-2 and TRBJ1-2, with D perhaps matching TRBD1 (5 bases). Between the trimmed V and J ends, which lost 0 bases and 2 bases, there was a span of 13 bases. Germline CDR1 LGHNA, CDR2 YNFKEQ. The CDR3 contains 16 residues.

In this sample, this clone turned up a few times. The chain uses TRBV7-2 and TRBJ2-3, with 9 positions matching TRBD2. The V and J ends lost 2 bases and 3 bases, in that order; junction bases with no gene match: 12. The CDR3 extends over 18 amino acids. In germline, CDR1 is SGHTA, CDR2 FQGNSA. The CDR3 reads CASSLIIFSGGLTDTQYF. As DNA, the CDR3 is TGTGCCAGCAGCTTAATTATATTTAGCGGGGGACTGACAGATACGCAGTATTTT.

This clone was seen a few times. The chain combines TRBV6-5 with TRBJ1-2; 7 bases align to TRBD1. Germline lookup yields CDR1 MNHEY and CDR2 SVGAGI. The CDR3 has 15 residues. J lost 2 bases, V lost 7 bases, and 10 bases had no gene match. CDR3 sequence: CASTLQGIPNYGYTF. The CDR3 DNA follows: TGTGCCAGCACCTTACAGGGGATCCCCAACTATGGCTACACCTTC.

V usage is TRBV2 and J usage is TRBJ2-2, with 9 bases aligning to TRBD2. V dropped 4 bases and J dropped 7; count of bases not matched to a gene: 7. Germline V CDR1 and CDR2: SNHLY, FYNNEI. The CDR3 length is 15 residues. The CDR3 DNA is TGTGCCAGCAGTGTCTACCTAGCGGGGAACGGGGAGCTGTTTTTT. Translation gives CASSVYLAGNGELFF.

This clone was observed a few times. The chain couples TRBV24-1 to TRBJ1-2; D is undetermined. Trimming took off 6 bases at V and 5 bases at J, with 9 bases between the two ends. This CDR3 contains 12 residues. Per the germline V gene, CDR1 is KGHDR and CDR2 is SFDVKD. CDR3: CATSRGGYGYTF. CDR3 DNA: TGTGCCACCAGTCGGGGAGGATATGGCTACACCTTC.

This chain connects TRBV5-1 to TRBJ2-7; TRBD2 matches 11 bases. V lost 1 base, J lost 0 bases, and 6 bases stayed unmatched. This CDR3 is built from 17 residues. Germline lookup yields CDR1 SGHRS and CDR2 YFSETQ. The CDR3 loop reads CASSLIAGGLYSYEQYF. The CDR3 DNA follows: TGCGCCAGCAGCTTGATAGCGGGGGGGCTCTACTCCTACGAGCAGTACTTC.

The V and J genes are TRBV11-3 and TRBJ2-7; TRBD2 aligns across 8 bases. Trimming at V came to 5 bases and at J to 0 bases, leaving 6 bases not matched to a gene. CDR3 length: 15 amino acids. The V gene's germline CDR1 is SGHNT and CDR2 YENEEA. The CDR3: CASSRSGGSSYEQYF. As DNA, the CDR3 is TGTGCCAGCAGCAGAAGCGGGGGCAGCTCCTACGAGCAGTACTTC.

The rearrangement links TRBV6-2 or TRBV6-3 to TRBJ2-7, with D uncertain. The CDR3 totals 13 residues. The V gene lost 2 bases and the J gene lost 4 bases, with 9 bases spanning the gap. Germline CDR1 and CDR2: MNHEY and SVGEGT. The CDR3 DNA sequence: TGTGCCAGCAGTTACGGGCAGAGTTACGAGCAGTACGTC. Its translation: CASSYGQSYEQYV.

About this clone: Other DNA sequences from this sample encode an identical CDR3 as well. The CDR3 spells CATSVIPGQGNTGELFF. In nucleotides, the CDR3 is TGTGCCACCAGTGTAATTCCCGGACAGGGGAACACCGGGGAGCTGTTTTTT. The V and J genes are TRBV24-1 and TRBJ2-2, with 8 bases that match TRBD1. The CDR3 runs 17 residues. Trimming cost V 5 bases and J 1 base; bases outside gene matches: 8. Germline V gene lookup returns CDR1 KGHDR and CDR2 SFDVKD.

This chain connects TRBV6-5 to TRBJ2-2; TRBD2 matches 11 bases. The J segment lost 5 bases and the V segment lost 5 bases, leaving 4 bases of the junction unmatched. Germline CDR1 MNHEY, CDR2 SVGAGI. There are 15 residues in the CDR3. The DNA of the CDR3 is TGTGCCAGCAGTCGACTAGCGGGGCGTACCGGGGAGCTGTTTTTT. Translated, it gives CASSRLAGRTGELFF.

The rearrangement uses TRBV11-2 and TRBJ2-3; 7 positions match TRBD1. The CDR3 totals 17 residues. V shed 5 bases and J 2 bases; nucleotides not matched to a gene: 13. The germline gives CDR1 SGHAT, CDR2 FQNNGV. CDR3 sequence (DNA): TGTGCCAGCAGCCCGCCCCCCAACAAGGGGGCCACAGATACGCAGTATTTT. Translating it yields CASSPPPNKGATDTQYF.

This chain connects TRBV28 to TRBJ1-4; a possible D gene is TRBD1 (5 bases). This CDR3 region has 14 residues. CDR1 is MDHEN, CDR2 SYDVKM, per germline. Trimming shortened V by 4 bases and J by 5 bases, and 11 bases separated the two germline ends. The DNA of the CDR3 is TGTGCCAGCAGTTCCGGGGGGATCAATGAAAAACTGTTTTTT. As protein: CASSSGGINEKLFF.

This chain connects TRBV6-5 to TRBJ2-7, with a possible D match to TRBD1 (6 bases). Germline values: CDR1 MNHEY, CDR2 SVGAGI. The CDR3 totals 15 residues. Deletions cut 6 bases from V and 1 base from J, with 16 bases between. The CDR3 sequence: CASRTTGTRSYEQYF. The CDR3 DNA follows: TGTGCCAGCAGAACGACAGGCACCCGATCCTACGAGCAGTACTTC.

This chain uses TRBV5-1 with TRBJ2-7, with TRBD1 as a possible D gene (6 bases). Trimming shortened V by 0 bases and J by 4 bases, and 8 bases separated the two germline ends. The CDR3 extends over 13 amino acids. The germline gives CDR1 SGHRS, CDR2 YFSETQ. The CDR3 DNA sequence: TGCGCCAGCAGCTTGGATACAGGGTACGAGCAGTACGTC. This gives the protein CASSLDTGYEQYV.

The chain uses TRBV7-9 and TRBJ1-5; tentatively, D is TRBD1 (5 bases). Germline CDR1 is SEHNR and CDR2 is FQNEAQ (reference sequence). The CDR3 is made up of 15 amino acids. The V gene lost 5 bases and the J gene lost 2 bases, with 13 bases spanning the gap. CDR3 sequence: CASSPTEFGNQPQHF. For the CDR3, the DNA is TGTGCCAGCAGCCCGACAGAGTTTGGCAATCAGCCCCAGCATTTT.